One sample yielded the 29 T cell receptor beta chains listed below, sequenced in a study of T-cell reconstitution after alpha-beta-depleted transplantation in children (dated by TCRdb to about 2016). Library creation used PCR. For sequencing, an Illumina HiSeq 2500 was employed. To normalize quantification of the TCRbeta repertoire, the TCR libraries were built with molecular barcoding that relied on unique molecular identifiers. TCRdb handled the public reads itself, with Q25 trimming in fastp and clone calling in MiXCR, and kept productive beta chains. Rows merge per CDR3 protein into single entries with the most common DNA and genes. This sample is represented by around 94,000 distinct CDR3 sequences; about 6.8% of them were singletons. The top ten constitute less than 20% of the sample. This sample's treatment or condition label indicates: allogeneic hematopoietic cell transplantation with graft depleted of TCRalphabeta T cells and CD19 B cells.

This material consisted of PBMCs, taken before TCRalphabeta/CD19-depleted stem cell transplant. The receptor set was obtained from a boy between 2 and 10 years old with acute lymphoblastic leukemia, due to receive a stem cell transplant.

Many counts were recorded for this clonotype. The rearrangement links TRBV12-3 or TRBV12-4 to TRBJ2-6; D is perhaps TRBD1 (6 bases). The CDR3 length is 17 residues. Trimming took off 7 bases at V and 0 bases at J, with 16 bases between the two ends. The CDR3: CASNSGDYLSGANVLTF. The CDR3 nucleotides read TGTGCCAGCAACTCAGGGGATTACCTCTCTGGGGCCAACGTCCTGACTTTC.

Ten or more counts support this clonotype. The chain carries TRBV5-1 and TRBJ2-3; the D is unclear. Per germline, CDR1 SGHRS and CDR2 YFSETQ. The V gene lost 5 bases and the J gene lost 5 bases, with 12 bases spanning the gap. The CDR3 loop spans 13 amino acids. CDR3: CASSRGQEDTQYF. The CDR3 DNA reads as TGCGCCAGCAGTCGTGGTCAGGAAGATACGCAGTATTTT. Full variable domain (missing parts from reference TRBV5-1 and TRBJ2-3): KAGVTQTPRYLIKTRGQQVTLSCSPISGHRSVSWYQQTPGQGLQFLFEYFSETQRNKGNFPGRFSGRQFSNSRSEMNVSTLELGDSALYLCASSRGQEDTQYFGPGTRLTVL.

The chain combines TRBV13 with TRBJ2-4; TRBD1 aligns across 10 bases. Germline V lookup: CDR1 PRHDT, CDR2 FYEKMQ (reference sequence). J lost 3 bases, V lost 6 bases, and 11 bases had no gene match. This CDR3 contains 17 residues. The CDR3 loop is CASSFWGQGTIKNIQYF. CDR3 in DNA: TGTGCCAGCAGTTTTTGGGGACAGGGGACGATCAAAAACATTCAGTACTTC.

This clonotype was found many times. V and J are TRBV20-1 and TRBJ1-5, with D perhaps matching TRBD1 (5 bases). This CDR3 comprises 13 residues. V lost 6 bases and J lost 7, with 16 bases in between. Germline V gene data show CDR1 as DFQATT and CDR2 as SNEGSKA (reference sequence). The CDR3 DNA is TGCAGTGCCGGCGTCACAGAGGGGCAGCCCCAGCATTTT. Translated, it gives CSAGVTEGQPQHF.

This clonotype occurred many times. The chain joins TRBV20-1 to TRBJ2-3, with D possibly TRBD2 on 5 matching bases. Germline lookup yields CDR1 DFQATT and CDR2 SNEGSKA (reference sequence). The CDR3 loop spans 12 amino acids. V lost 6 bases, J lost 1 base, and 8 bases lay in between. The CDR3: CSASGGTDTQYF. For the CDR3, the DNA is TGCAGTGCGTCCGGGGGCACAGATACGCAGTATTTT.

This clonotype has a count of ten or more. The chain carries TRBV15 and TRBJ1-5; D possibly corresponds to TRBD1 (5 bases). Germline assignment: CDR1 LNHNV and CDR2 YYDKDF (reference sequence). The CDR3 is 15 residues long. V dropped 1 base and J dropped 6 bases, with 13 bases sitting between them. In nucleotides, the CDR3 is TGTGCCACCAGCAGAGGCAGGGAATGGGGTCAGCCCCAGCATTTT. Translated, it gives CATSRGREWGQPQHF.

This clonotype has just a few counts. The chain uses TRBV6-6 and TRBJ1-1; D call uncertain. This CDR3 is 13 amino acids long. Germline V CDR1 and CDR2: MNHNY, SVGAGI (reference sequence). V was pared by 6 bases and J by 3 bases, with 11 bases between. The CDR3 loop reads CASSLVRYTEAFF. The DNA of the CDR3 is TGTGCCAGCAGCCTCGTCCGTTACACTGAAGCTTTCTTT.

The CDR3 DNA reads TGTGCCAGCTCACAAGAAGGGGCCAGCTCCTACAATGAGCAGTTCTTC. Encoded protein: CASSQEGASSYNEQFF. V gene TRBV18 combines with J gene TRBJ2-1; D might be TRBD1 (5 bases). V shed 4 bases and J shed 0 bases, with 13 bases lying between them. The CDR3 loop spans 16 amino acids. Per the germline V gene, CDR1 is KGHSH and CDR2 is LQKENI.

The sample holds a few counts of this clonotype. The chain recombines TRBV6-5 with TRBJ2-1, with TRBD2 as a possible D gene (5 bases). The CDR3 consists of 12 residues. Trimming took 5 bases from V and 9 from J, leaving 11 bases between them. From germline, CDR1 is MNHEY and CDR2 SVGAGI. CDR3 bases: TGTGCCAGCAGTGCCCCCGCGGGTGAGCAGTTCTTC. It yields the protein CASSAPAGEQFF.

At least ten counts were recorded for this clonotype. V and J are TRBV5-1 and TRBJ1-4, with TRBD1 identical over 7 bases. The CDR3 runs to 18 residues. Unmatched junction bases numbered 12, after V lost 4 bases and J lost 0 bases. Germline V CDR1 and CDR2: SGHRS, YFSETQ. In nucleotides, the CDR3 is TGCGCCAGCAGCCATACTCCGGGACAGCGTGCAACTAATGAAAAACTGTTTTTT. Translating gives CASSHTPGQRATNEKLFF.

The rearrangement links TRBV5-5 to TRBJ1-4; maybe TRBD1 (5 bases). The CDR3 has 15 residues. The V gene's germline CDR1 is SGHKS and CDR2 YYEKEE (reference sequence). V was pared by 0 bases and J by 9 bases, with 15 bases between. CDR3 loop: CASSLGSRGEQKLFF. DNA of the CDR3: TGTGCCAGCAGCTTGGGGTCGCGAGGGGAACAAAAACTGTTTTTT.

There are many counts of this clonotype. The chain recombines TRBV7-9 with TRBJ1-1; no firm D call. This CDR3 spans 12 amino acids. Germline values: CDR1 SEHNR, CDR2 FQNEAQ (reference sequence). The ends were cut back, 5 bases at V and 10 bases at J, with 14 bases in the middle. This CDR3 reads CASSPNRFGAFF. DNA of the CDR3: TGTGCCAGCAGCCCCAACAGATTTGGAGCTTTCTTT.

In this sample, this clonotype turned up many times. The J gene is TRBJ1-1, the V gene TRBV7-8; D is undetermined. V dropped 5 bases and J dropped 1 base, with 5 bases sitting between them. This CDR3 has 12 amino acids. Germline CDR1 and CDR2: SGHVS and FQNEAQ. The CDR3: CASSPQNTEAFF. The CDR3 DNA sequence: TGTGCCAGCAGCCCTCAGAACACTGAAGCTTTCTTT.

The chain joins TRBV3-1 to TRBJ2-3; TRBD2 might be the D (5 bases). Deletions cut 10 bases from V and 9 bases from J, with 38 bases between. CDR1 is LGHDT and CDR2 is YNNKEL in the germline V gene (reference sequence). There are 19 residues in the CDR3. The CDR3 reads CATCQNSQPGGGRQWTQYF. The CDR3 coding sequence is TGTGCCACCTGCCAGAACAGTCAGCCGGGCGGCGGGCGCCAGTGGACGCAGTATTTT.

The chain is built from TRBV28 and TRBJ1-5; D is undetermined. CDR3 length equals 15 residues. Looked up from germline, CDR1 is MDHEN and CDR2 is SYDVKM. With 3 bases removed from V and 2 bases from J, the gap between germline ends came to 11 bases. The CDR3 region is CASSFSGAGNQPQHF. In nucleotides, the CDR3 is TGTGCCAGCAGTTTTTCGGGTGCGGGCAATCAGCCCCAGCATTTT.

This clonotype has a handful of counts. This CDR3 reads CASNPPGLNIQYF. The CDR3 DNA reads as TGTGCCAGTAATCCCCCGGGGCTGAACATTCAGTACTTC. This sequence joins TRBV19 and TRBJ2-4; D may correspond to TRBD1 or TRBD2 (5 bases each). V lost 7 bases, J lost 7 bases, and 14 bases lay in between. The V gene's germline CDR1 is LNHDA and CDR2 SQIVND (reference sequence). This CDR3 region has 13 residues.

This clonotype was seen only a few times. The J gene is TRBJ2-1, the V gene TRBV11-2; 11 nucleotides match TRBD1. The CDR3 covers 14 residues. V dropped 3 bases and J dropped 6; count of bases not matched to a gene: 1. Germline V lookup: CDR1 SGHAT, CDR2 FQNNGV. The CDR3 is CASSFGTGGNEQFF. DNA for the CDR3: TGTGCCAGCAGCTTCGGGACAGGGGGCAATGAGCAGTTCTTC.

This clonotype was observed a few times. V usage is TRBV5-5 and J usage is TRBJ2-1; D might be TRBD2 (6 bases). The CDR3 spans 16 residues. Trimming took off 4 bases at V and 0 bases at J, with 14 bases between the two ends. Germline CDR1 reads SGHKS; CDR2 reads YYEKEE (reference sequence). CDR3 sequence reads: CASSPRGSSSYNEQFF. The CDR3 nucleotides read TGTGCCAGCAGCCCACGGGGGAGTAGCTCCTACAATGAGCAGTTCTTC. The full variable domain, in which reference TRBV5-5 and TRBJ2-1 provide the parts outside the CDR3, is DAGVTQSPTHLIKTRGQQVTLRCSPISGHKSVSWYQQVLGQGPQFIFQYYEKEERGRGNFPDRFSARQFPNYSSELNVNALLLGDSALYLCASSPRGSSSYNEQFFGPGTRLTVL.

In its sample, this clonotype was seen many times. The genes are TRBV6-2 or TRBV6-3 and TRBJ1-6, with no clear D. This CDR3 comprises 12 residues. Germline V CDR1 and CDR2: MNHEY, SVGEGT. The V end lost 6 bases, the J end lost 13 bases, and 13 bases lay between the germline ends. CDR3 loop: CASSRHLPPLHF. CDR3 bases: TGTGCCAGCAGCAGACACCTACCTCCCCTCCACTTT.

The chain employs TRBV11-2 and TRBJ2-5, with D possibly being TRBD2 (5 bases). The CDR3 covers 14 residues. Trimming took 5 bases from V and 1 from J, leaving 11 bases between them. Germline V gene data show CDR1 as SGHAT and CDR2 as FQNNGV. CDR3 sequence (DNA): TGTGCCAGCAGCAAACTAGGGCCCCAAGAGACCCAGTACTTC. As protein: CASSKLGPQETQYF.

This clonotype came up many times. The CDR3 spells CASSWVSNYGYTF. The CDR3 DNA is TGTGCCAGCTCTTGGGTTTCTAACTATGGCTACACCTTC. The chain links TRBV7-2 to TRBJ1-2; D ambiguous. V was clipped by 8 bases and J by 0 bases, with 10 bases between them. The CDR3 consists of 13 residues. Germline CDR1 is SGHTA and CDR2 is FQGNSA.

This clonotype was recorded at least ten times. V and J are TRBV18 and TRBJ2-5; D unclear. CDR1 is KGHSH and CDR2 is LQKENI in the germline V gene. CDR3 length equals 13 residues. Trimming stripped 0 bases from V and 1 base from J, with 3 bases between. The CDR3 DNA follows: TGTGCCAGCTCACCACCGGCCCAAGAGACCCAGTACTTC. This encodes CASSPPAQETQYF.

In this sample, this clonotype turned up a few times. This chain joins TRBV4-2 and TRBJ2-1; 10 nucleotides line up with TRBD2. Germline lookup yields CDR1 LGHNA and CDR2 YNFKEQ. V shed 0 bases and J 7 bases; nucleotides not matched to a gene: 9. CDR3 length: 17 residues. The CDR3 DNA is TGTGCCAGCAGCCAAGAAGTAGCCAGCGGGGGGGCAAATGAGCAGTTCTTC. Translated: CASSQEVASGGANEQFF.

This clonotype has ten or more counts. This chain links TRBV5-1 with TRBJ2-1; 15 bases are a match to TRBD2. The CDR3 extends over 15 amino acids. The V gene's germline CDR1 is SGHRS and CDR2 YFSETQ. The V gene end was trimmed by 5 bases and the J gene end by 6 bases; junction bases not matched to a gene: 3. The CDR3 sequence: CASRPGLAGGNEQFF. The CDR3 region has the DNA TGCGCCAGCAGACCGGGACTAGCGGGGGGCAATGAGCAGTTCTTC.

This clonotype was counted between two and nine times. The chain uses TRBV19 and TRBJ1-4; D is uncertain. The CDR3 sequence is 14 residues long. Germline V CDR1 and CDR2: LNHDA, SQIVND (reference sequence). V was trimmed by 7 bases and J by 0 bases, leaving 9 bases between them. The CDR3 DNA is TGTGCCAGTAAAGAGGTTGCAACTAATGAAAAACTGTTTTTT. Protein sequence: CASKEVATNEKLFF.

At least ten counts were recorded for this clonotype. The J gene is TRBJ2-1, the V gene TRBV20-1, with TRBD2 matching 7 bases. The CDR3 runs to 14 residues. Germline values: CDR1 DFQATT, CDR2 SNEGSKA (reference sequence). V trimming: 6 bases; J trimming: 4 bases; junction bases outside the gene matches: 9. The DNA of the CDR3 is TGCAGTGCCCGCGGGACTACCGATTACAATGAGCAGTTCTTC. As protein: CSARGTTDYNEQFF.

This clonotype was observed a few times. The rearrangement links TRBV20-1 to TRBJ2-1, with 9 bases fitting TRBD2. V lost 0 bases, J lost 5 bases, and 8 bases stayed unmatched. Germline CDR1 and CDR2: DFQATT and SNEGSKA (reference sequence). This CDR3 has 16 amino acids. CDR3 region: CSARDRGSGGHNEQFF. The DNA of the CDR3 is TGCAGTGCTAGAGATCGGGGTAGCGGGGGCCACAATGAGCAGTTCTTC.

The sample holds many counts of this clonotype. This sequence joins TRBV2 and TRBJ2-2; D may be TRBD2 (5 bases). The germline CDR1 and CDR2 sequences are SNHLY and FYNNEI. V was pared by 6 bases and J by 4 bases, with 15 bases between. This CDR3 spans 15 amino acids. CDR3 nucleotides: TGTGCCAGCAGCGCCAGCCCGGCGGGCACCGGGGAGCTGTTTTTT. Protein sequence: CASSASPAGTGELFF. Supplemented by reference TRBV2 and TRBJ2-2, the full variable domain reads EPEVTQTPSHQVTQMGQEVILRCVPISNHLYFYWYRQILGQKVEFLVSFYNNEISEKSEIFDDQFSVERPDGSNFTLKIRSTKLEDSAMYFCASSASPAGTGELFFGEGSRLTVL.

The DNA for the CDR3 is TGCGCCAGCAGCTCCAGGACAGCAAACTATGGCTACACCTTC. Translation gives CASSSRTANYGYTF. This chain uses TRBV5-1 with TRBJ1-2; tentatively, D is TRBD1 (6 bases). Trimming left V 3 bases short and J 2 bases short, with 11 bases between. CDR3 size: 14 residues. CDR1 SGHRS and CDR2 YFSETQ come from the germline V gene.